This TCR beta chain is from a study of CD8 T cells in Susac syndrome. Study summary: Patients with Susac syndrome had blood drawn and were at that point therapy-naive, on corticosteroids, or on intravenous immunoglobulin alone.

With random hexamers, reverse transcription was performed on about 0.5 to 1 ug of RNA. By means of immunoSEQ multiplex PCR, TCR beta CDR3 spanning 54 Vbeta and 13 Jbeta underwent amplification. TCRdb recomputed calls from the immunoSEQ multiplex PCR reads with MiXCR, one row per CDR3 protein. Here the sample spans under 150,000 distinct CDR3 sequences, around 95% being singletons. With 2 bases removed from V and 11 bases from J, the gap between germline ends came to 25 bases. Germline assignment: CDR1 MNHNY and CDR2 SVGAGI (reference sequence). The CDR3 consists of 16 residues. Negative isolation yielded the CD8+ and CD4+ T cells, while FACS enriched the TEMRA cells.

The source material was CD4+ T cells from PBMCs. This chain connects TRBV6-6 to TRBJ2-7, with D perhaps TRBD1 or TRBD2 (5 bases each). This TCR derives from a human donor with Susac syndrome. The CDR3 spells CASSYTEKGPPSGKYF. The CDR3 DNA reads TGTGCCAGCAGTTACACAGAGAAGGGACCCCCCTCAGGGAAGTACTTC.